This T cell receptor beta chain was captured by sequencing in a study of breast tumors, draining lymph nodes, adjacent tissues. Overall study findings and caveats: Findings are consistent with lymph node origin and intratumoral expansion of most tumor T cells. Luminal-like breast cancer showed significantly greater tumor-nontumor repertoire similarity than basal-like breast cancer did. Tumor T cell lymph node origin was a supported hypothesis, not proven.

The V end lost 0 bases, the J end lost 5 bases, and 8 bases lay between the germline ends. The CDR3 runs 13 residues. Looked up from germline, CDR1 is WSHSY and CDR2 is SAAADI. Comments on this clonotype: Its specificity is not known.

Breast cancer patients provided tissue from their axillary draining lymph nodes. A single record per CDR3 protein comes from TCRdb applying MiXCR to the multiplex PCR reads. The top ten hold 1.4% of the sample, which has around 230,000 distinct CDR3 sequences, approximately 31% seen once. The genes are TRBV10-2 and TRBJ2-7; D not certain. The source material was axillary lymph node tissue. The receptor was derived from a female donor with breast cancer. Some clones in this sample may be carry-over from other donors' samples. The CDR3 region is CASSESGNHEQYF. DNA of the CDR3: TGCGCCAGCAGTGAGTCAGGGAACCACGAGCAGTACTTC.